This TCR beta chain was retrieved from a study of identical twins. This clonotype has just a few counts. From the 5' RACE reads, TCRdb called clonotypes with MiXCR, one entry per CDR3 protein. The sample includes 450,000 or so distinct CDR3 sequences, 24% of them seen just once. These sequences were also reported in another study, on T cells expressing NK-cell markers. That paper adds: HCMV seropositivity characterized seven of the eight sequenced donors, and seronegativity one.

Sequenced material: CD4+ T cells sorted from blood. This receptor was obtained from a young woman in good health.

CDR3 nucleotide sequence: TGTGCCAGCAGTAGGGCGAACACCGGGGAGCTGTTTTTT. This gives the protein CASSRANTGELFF. V is TRBV9 and J is TRBJ2-2; D is unresolved. Germline assignment: CDR1 SGDLS and CDR2 YYNGEE. The V end was cut by 5 bases, the J end by 0 bases, with 5 bases between. The CDR3 is 13 residues long.